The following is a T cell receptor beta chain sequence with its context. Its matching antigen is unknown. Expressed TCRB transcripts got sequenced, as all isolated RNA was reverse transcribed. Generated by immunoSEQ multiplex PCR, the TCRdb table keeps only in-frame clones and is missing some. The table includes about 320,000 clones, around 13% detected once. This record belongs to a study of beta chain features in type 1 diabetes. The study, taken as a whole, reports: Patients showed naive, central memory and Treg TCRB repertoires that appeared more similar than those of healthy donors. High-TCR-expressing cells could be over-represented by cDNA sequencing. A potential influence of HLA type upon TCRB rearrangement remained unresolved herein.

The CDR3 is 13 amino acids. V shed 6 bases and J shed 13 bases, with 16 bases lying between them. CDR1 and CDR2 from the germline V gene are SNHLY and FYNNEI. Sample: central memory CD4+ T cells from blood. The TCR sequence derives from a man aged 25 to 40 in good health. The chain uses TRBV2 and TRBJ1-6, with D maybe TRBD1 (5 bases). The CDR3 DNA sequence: TGTGCCAGCAGCCCGGGGACGGGTTCGCCCCTCCACTTT. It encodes CASSPGTGSPLHF.